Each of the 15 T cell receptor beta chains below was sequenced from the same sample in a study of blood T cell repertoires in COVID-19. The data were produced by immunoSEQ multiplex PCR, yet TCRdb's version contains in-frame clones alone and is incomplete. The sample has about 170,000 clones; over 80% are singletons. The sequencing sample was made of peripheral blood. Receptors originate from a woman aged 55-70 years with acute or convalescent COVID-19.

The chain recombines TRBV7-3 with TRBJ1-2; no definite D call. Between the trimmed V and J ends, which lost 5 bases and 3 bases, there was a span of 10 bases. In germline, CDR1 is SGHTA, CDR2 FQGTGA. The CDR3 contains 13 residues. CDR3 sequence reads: CASSLSRDYGYTF. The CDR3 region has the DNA TGTGCCAGCAGCCTGTCGAGGGACTATGGCTACACCTTC.

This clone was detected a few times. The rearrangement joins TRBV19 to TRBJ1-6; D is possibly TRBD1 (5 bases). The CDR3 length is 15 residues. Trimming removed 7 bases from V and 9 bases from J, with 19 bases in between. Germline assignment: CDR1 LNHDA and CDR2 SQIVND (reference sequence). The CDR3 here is CASKWGGTGSSPLHF. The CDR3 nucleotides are TGTGCCAGTAAATGGGGAGGGACGGGGAGTTCACCCCTCCACTTT.

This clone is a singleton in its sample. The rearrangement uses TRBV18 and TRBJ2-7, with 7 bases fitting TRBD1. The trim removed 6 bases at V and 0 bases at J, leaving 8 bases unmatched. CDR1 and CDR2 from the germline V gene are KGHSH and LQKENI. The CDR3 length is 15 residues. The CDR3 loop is CASSPTGQHSYEQYF. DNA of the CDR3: TGTGCCAGCTCTCCCACGGGACAGCACTCCTACGAGCAGTACTTC. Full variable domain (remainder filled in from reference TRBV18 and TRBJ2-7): NAGVMQNPRHLVRRRGQEARLRCSPMKGHSHVYWYRQLPEEGLKFMVYLQKENIIDESGMPKERFSAEFPKEGPSILRIQQVVRGDSAAYFCASSPTGQHSYEQYFGPGTRLTVT.

DNA of the CDR3: TGTGCCAGCAGCCCCGGGACTAGCAACTACAATGAGCAGTTCTTC. Translated: CASSPGTSNYNEQFF. This rearrangement joins TRBV5-8 to TRBJ2-1; TRBD2 aligns across 9 bases. Germline V gives CDR1 SGHTS, CDR2 YDEGEE. The CDR3 contains 15 residues. Germline trimming cut 4 bases from V and 3 bases from J; bases unmatched to any gene: 5.

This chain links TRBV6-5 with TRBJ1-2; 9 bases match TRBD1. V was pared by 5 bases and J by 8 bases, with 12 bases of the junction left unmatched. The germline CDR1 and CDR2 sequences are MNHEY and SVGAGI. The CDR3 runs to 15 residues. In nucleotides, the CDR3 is TGTGCCAGCAGTCTAGGGGTGGGACAGGGTCGCGGCTACACCTTC. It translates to CASSLGVGQGRGYTF.

The CDR3 nucleotides are TGTGCCAGCAGTTTACGGACAGGAGGCTACACCTTC. Translating gives CASSLRTGGYTF. The chain uses TRBV28 and TRBJ1-2; 7 nucleotides match TRBD1. V was pared by 2 bases and J by 8 bases, with 2 bases of the junction left unmatched. The germline gives CDR1 MDHEN, CDR2 SYDVKM. The CDR3 spans 12 residues.

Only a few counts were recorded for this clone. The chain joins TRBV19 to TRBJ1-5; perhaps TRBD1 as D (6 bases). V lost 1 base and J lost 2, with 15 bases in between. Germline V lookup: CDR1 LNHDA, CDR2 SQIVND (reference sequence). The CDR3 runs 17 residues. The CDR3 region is CASSIVRGARGNQPQHF. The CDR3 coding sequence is TGTGCCAGTAGTATAGTCAGGGGCGCGCGGGGCAATCAGCCCCAGCATTTT.

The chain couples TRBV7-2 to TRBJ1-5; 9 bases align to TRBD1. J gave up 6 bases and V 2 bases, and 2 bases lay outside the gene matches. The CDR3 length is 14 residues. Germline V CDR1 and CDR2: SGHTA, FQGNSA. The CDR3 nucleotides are TGTGCCAGCAGCTTAACAGGGGGCAGTCAGCCCCAGCATTTT. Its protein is CASSLTGGSQPQHF.

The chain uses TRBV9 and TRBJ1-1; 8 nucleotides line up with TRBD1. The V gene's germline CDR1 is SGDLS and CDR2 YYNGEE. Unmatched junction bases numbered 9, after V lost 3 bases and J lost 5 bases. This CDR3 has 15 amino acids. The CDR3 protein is CASSEGQGVVTEAFF. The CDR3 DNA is TGTGCCAGCAGCGAAGGACAGGGAGTGGTTACTGAAGCTTTCTTT.

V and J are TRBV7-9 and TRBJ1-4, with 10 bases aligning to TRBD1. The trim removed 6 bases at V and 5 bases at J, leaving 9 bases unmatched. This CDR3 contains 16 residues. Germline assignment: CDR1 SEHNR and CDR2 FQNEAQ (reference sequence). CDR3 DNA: TGTGCCAGCAGTCATAATGGACAGGGGGGAAATGAAAAACTGTTTTTT. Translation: CASSHNGQGGNEKLFF.

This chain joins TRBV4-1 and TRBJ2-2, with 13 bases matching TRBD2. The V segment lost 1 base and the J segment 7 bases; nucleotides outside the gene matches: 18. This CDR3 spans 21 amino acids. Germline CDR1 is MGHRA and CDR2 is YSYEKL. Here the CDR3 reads CASSQGSYRFGTSGVNGELFF. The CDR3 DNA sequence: TGCGCCAGCAGCCAAGGGTCGTATCGCTTCGGGACTAGCGGGGTTAACGGGGAGCTGTTTTTT.

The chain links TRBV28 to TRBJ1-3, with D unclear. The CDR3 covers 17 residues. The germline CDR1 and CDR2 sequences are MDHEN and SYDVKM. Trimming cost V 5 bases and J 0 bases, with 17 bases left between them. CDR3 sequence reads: CASSPQVGRSSGNTIYF. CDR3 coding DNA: TGTGCCAGCAGTCCTCAAGTAGGTAGGAGCTCTGGAAACACCATATATTTT.

CDR3 nucleotide sequence: TGCAGCGTCAAGAGGGGGTCTGGAGTAGGGGCTGAAGCTTTCTTT. It encodes CSVKRGSGVGAEAFF. This rearrangement joins TRBV29-1 to TRBJ1-1; weak D call: TRBD1 (6 bases). V lost 6 bases to trimming and J lost 6 bases, with 23 bases between them. This CDR3 has 15 amino acids. CDR1 and CDR2 (germline): SQVTM, ANQGSEA.

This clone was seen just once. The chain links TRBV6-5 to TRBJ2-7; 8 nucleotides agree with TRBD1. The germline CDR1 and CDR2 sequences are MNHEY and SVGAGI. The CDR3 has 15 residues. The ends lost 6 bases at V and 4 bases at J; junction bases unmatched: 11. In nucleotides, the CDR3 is TGTGCCAGCAGCCAGACGGGGACAGGTATTTACGAGCAGTACTTC. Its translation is CASSQTGTGIYEQYF.

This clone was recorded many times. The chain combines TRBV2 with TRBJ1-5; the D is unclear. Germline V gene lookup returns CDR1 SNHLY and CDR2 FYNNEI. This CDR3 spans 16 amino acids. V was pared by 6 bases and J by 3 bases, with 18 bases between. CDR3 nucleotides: TGTGCCAGCAGCCCTAGCGGACCCCTCTTCAATCAGCCCCAGCATTTT. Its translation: CASSPSGPLFNQPQHF. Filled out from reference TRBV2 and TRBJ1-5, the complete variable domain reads EPEVTQTPSHQVTQMGQEVILRCVPISNHLYFYWYRQILGQKVEFLVSFYNNEISEKSEIFDDQFSVERPDGSNFTLKIRSTKLEDSAMYFCASSPSGPLFNQPQHFGDGTRLSIL.